This TCR beta chain was retrieved from a study of T cells in Graves' hyperthyroidism and ophthalmopathy. Findings and caveats of the study: The model foresaw ophthalmopathy a median around 6.4 months prior to onset. Most clonotypes expanded in the thyroid (above 0.001) were also present in blood. The authors' 13 V-J model separated ophthalmopathy from stable hyperthyroidism.

The source material, RNA transcripts, was used to amplify TCR beta CDR3 regions. The primer set for the first-round RT-PCR of the TCR CDR3 was HTBI. TCRdb reanalysed the multiplex PCR reads using MiXCR and keeps one entry per CDR3 protein. The sample lists about 840,000 distinct CDR3 sequences; about 38% were seen once. Isolation of PBMCs was performed on around 9.7 ml fresh peripheral blood. The CDR3 is 15 residues long. Germline trimming cut 5 bases from V and 3 bases from J; bases unmatched to any gene: 9. CDR1 is PRHDT, CDR2 FYEKMQ, per germline (reference sequence). This clonotype was counted between two and nine times. Its antigen is undetermined.

This receptor was obtained from a man aged 18 to 29 with Graves' hyperthyroidism. The sequenced material came from blood. The chain is built from TRBV13 and TRBJ2-5; 7 nucleotides agree with TRBD2. CDR3 in DNA: TGTGCCAGCAGCCCCTTTGGCGGGAGCGAAGAGACCCAGTACTTC. Translating gives CASSPFGGSEETQYF.